The sequence of this T cell receptor (beta chain) was determined in a study of regulatory T cells in long-lasting Graves disease. The time point is: newly diagnosed GD, antithyroid drugs for less than 3 months. Extracted RNA from PBMCs served as the source of the TCR library. Library construction for TCR beta used iRepertoire HTBI primers and Arm-PCR of CDR3 regions. One entry per CDR3 protein results from TCRdb running MiXCR on the multiplex PCR reads. The sample includes about 300,000 distinct CDR3 sequences, 15% to 20% of them seen just once. This clonotype was seen at least ten times. Trimming pared 3 bases from V and 8 bases from J, leaving 7 bases between. The CDR3 sequence is 12 residues long. Per germline, CDR1 MNHEY and CDR2 SMNVEV (reference sequence).

This clonotype was obtained from a female donor with Graves disease. J is TRBJ2-2 and V is TRBV27; D call uncertain. The starting material was peripheral blood mononuclear cells (PBMCs), obtained at new diagnosis, from a patient treated with antithyroid drugs. CDR3: CASSLWKGELFF. DNA for the CDR3: TGTGCCAGCAGTTTGTGGAAGGGGGAGCTGTTTTTT.